This TCR beta chain derives from a study of blood T cell repertoires in COVID-19. Study background: Acute-phase and convalescent COVID-19 samples originated in the United States, Italy and Spain. Sources were T cells, B-cell-depleted T cells, or PBMCs; the material itself was cDNA or gDNA.

Germline V CDR1 and CDR2: MGHRA, YSYEKL. The CDR3 is made up of 15 amino acids. V was pared by 2 bases and J by 7 bases, with 5 bases of the junction left unmatched. Original analysis: Quantification of nucleated cells was approximated via reference gene primer amplification. This table comes from immunoSEQ multiplex PCR, and its TCRdb copy is limited to in-frame clones, with some not included. The D gene and trimming were derived from the DNA, and the V and J assignments and clone size from that table. The sample includes under 250,000 clones, roughly 82% of them seen just once. Sequenced input: peripheral blood. This sequence was found in a woman in her 40s with acute or convalescent COVID-19. The V and J genes are TRBV4-1 and TRBJ1-4; the match to TRBD1 covers 9 bases. CDR3 protein: CASSQQDRGFEKLFF. CDR3 DNA: TGCGCCAGCAGCCAACAGGACAGGGGATTTGAAAAACTGTTTTTT.